The 32 T cell receptor beta chains listed next were all sequenced from one sample in a study of blood T cell repertoires in COVID-19 (dated by TCRdb to 2018 to 2020). Libraries were prepared through the immunoSEQ multiplex PCR assay. The table comes from immuneACCESS by way of TCRdb, which keeps in-frame sequences with V and J called. Part of the clones is missing from these tables; in studies checked, under half for an unresolved V gene and the rest for unknown reasons. The sample profile shows a few hundred thousand clones; 75% to 85% of them were found once. The top ten constitute around 2.4% of the sample. The specimen was peripheral blood. All receptors derive from a man in his forties or fifties who had recovered from COVID-19.

The chain carries TRBV5-4 and TRBJ1-3, with D possibly TRBD1 on 6 matching bases. This CDR3 spans 14 amino acids. The ends were cut back, 8 bases at V and 0 bases at J, with 12 bases in the middle. Germline V gives CDR1 SGHNT, CDR2 YYREEE (reference sequence). In DNA, the CDR3 is TGTGCCAGTTACCCCAGGGGCTCTGGAAACACCATATATTTT. As protein: CASYPRGSGNTIYF.

The chain recombines TRBV3-1 (or the pseudogene TRBV3-2) with TRBJ2-5; no definite D call. CDR3 length equals 11 residues. Germline V gives CDR1 LGHDT, CDR2 YNNKEL (reference sequence). Trimming stripped 2 bases from V and 7 bases from J, with 5 bases between. The CDR3 spells CASSQTGTQYF. The CDR3 coding sequence is TGTGCCAGCAGCCAAACGGGGACCCAGTACTTC.

The CDR3 nucleotides read TGTGCCAGCAGCTTAGGGGTTCACAGGGGGAACCACAATGAGCAGTTCTTC. It codes for CASSLGVHRGNHNEQFF. The chain joins TRBV7-2 to TRBJ2-1; TRBD1 matches at 8 bases. The CDR3 sequence is 17 residues long. Germline CDR1 and CDR2: SGHTA and FQGNSA. V trimming: 1 base; J trimming: 5 bases; junction bases outside the gene matches: 10. The variable domain in full, with the rest retrieved from reference TRBV7-2 and TRBJ2-1, is GAGVSQSPSNKVTEKGKDVELRCDPISGHTALYWYRQSLGQGLEFLIYFQGNSAPDKSGLPSDRFSAERTGGSVSTLTIQRTQQEDSAVYLCASSLGVHRGNHNEQFFGPGTRLTVL.

V gene TRBV30 combines with J gene TRBJ2-3; no clear D. Germline CDR1 is GTSNPN and CDR2 is SVGIG (reference sequence). This CDR3 is 11 amino acids long. Trimming pared 4 bases from V and 6 bases from J, leaving 8 bases between. The CDR3 loop is CAWTPRDTQYF. CDR3 in DNA: TGTGCCTGGACCCCCCGGGATACGCAGTATTTT.

This chain connects TRBV6-2 or TRBV6-3 to TRBJ1-2, with TRBD1 matching 9 bases. CDR1 and CDR2 from the germline V gene are MNHEY and SVGEGT. This CDR3 region has 15 residues. Trimming removed 6 bases from V and 3 bases from J; junction bases left unmatched: 8. The CDR3 DNA follows: TGTGCCAGCAGCCGGACAGGGGACTATTACTATGGCTACACCTTC. This translates into CASSRTGDYYYGYTF.

This clone was found a few times. This rearrangement joins TRBV10-3 to TRBJ1-1, with D perhaps matching TRBD1 (6 bases). The CDR3 has 14 amino acids. Germline-derived CDR1 and CDR2 are ENHRY and SYGVKD. Deletions cut 3 bases from V and 5 bases from J, with 13 bases between. The CDR3 DNA reads as TGTGCCATCAGTGATGGGGGCAGGGTGACTGAAGCTTTCTTT. Its protein is CAISDGGRVTEAFF.

The chain has TRBV6-5 and TRBJ2-5; the match to TRBD1 covers 7 bases. From germline, CDR1 is MNHEY and CDR2 SVGAGI. J was trimmed by 3 bases and V by 6 bases; bases with no gene match: 1. The CDR3 covers 12 residues. CDR3 DNA sequence: TGTGCCAGCAGCACAGGGGAAGAGACCCAGTACTTC. Protein sequence: CASSTGEETQYF.

The chain employs TRBV11-2 and TRBJ1-1; D gene ambiguous. Germline lookup yields CDR1 SGHAT and CDR2 FQNNGV. The CDR3 loop spans 12 amino acids. V lost 3 bases and J lost 5, with 7 bases in between. DNA of the CDR3: TGTGCCAGCAGCTTTGCGAGAACTGAAGCTTTCTTT. Translated, it gives CASSFARTEAFF. The full variable domain, rest sourced from reference TRBV11-2 and TRBJ1-1, is EAGVAQSPRYKIIEKRQSVAFWCNPISGHATLYWYQQILGQGPKLLIQFQNNGVVDDSQLPKDRFSAERLKGVDSTLKIQPAKLEDSAVYLCASSFARTEAFFGQGTRLTVV.

The rearrangement uses TRBV30 and TRBJ2-7; D might be TRBD2 (5 bases). The CDR3 totals 13 residues. V lost 0 bases and J lost 4, with 10 bases in between. Germline V gives CDR1 GTSNPN, CDR2 SVGIG (reference sequence). The CDR3 loop reads CAWSVNTRYEQYF. The CDR3, as DNA: TGTGCCTGGAGTGTAAACACTAGATACGAGCAGTACTTC.

The V and J genes are TRBV2 and TRBJ1-4, with 8 bases lining up with TRBD1. The CDR3 length is 13 residues. Germline-derived CDR1 and CDR2 are SNHLY and FYNNEI. V gave up 6 bases and J gave up 7 bases; unmatched junction bases: 4. The CDR3, as DNA: TGTGCCAGCAGGGTAGGACAGGGTGAAAAACTGTTTTTT. Encoded protein: CASRVGQGEKLFF.

As concerns this clone: The sample carries other DNA sequences with the same CDR3. The chain uses TRBV12-3 or TRBV12-4 and TRBJ1-3; tentatively, D is TRBD1 (6 bases). Trimming stripped 5 bases from V and 3 bases from J, with 8 bases between. The CDR3 loop spans 13 amino acids. The chain's CDR3 is CASSTGSGNTIYF. The CDR3 DNA is TGTGCCAGCAGTACAGGGAGTGGAAACACCATATATTTT.

V gene TRBV5-1 combines with J gene TRBJ1-6; no definite D call. Trimming cost V 1 base and J 13 bases, with 15 bases left between them. Germline V CDR1 and CDR2: SGHRS, YFSETQ. The CDR3 is 14 residues long. DNA of the CDR3: TGCGCCAGCAGCTTGTCCCCCGAGGTTTGGCCCCTCCACTTT. It translates to CASSLSPEVWPLHF. The full variable domain, with the rest looked up from reference TRBV5-1 and TRBJ1-6, is KAGVTQTPRYLIKTRGQQVTLSCSPISGHRSVSWYQQTPGQGLQFLFEYFSETQRNKGNFPGRFSGRQFSNSRSEMNVSTLELGDSALYLCASSLSPEVWPLHFGNGTRLTVT.

The V call is TRBV6-2 or TRBV6-3, the J call TRBJ1-3; a possible D gene is TRBD1 (5 bases). The germline V gene encodes CDR1 MNHEY and CDR2 SVGEGT. V was pared by 6 bases and J by 2 bases, with 11 bases between. The CDR3 runs to 14 residues. CDR3 residues: CASSWGGPGNTIYF. The CDR3 region has the DNA TGTGCCAGCAGCTGGGGGGGACCTGGAAACACCATATATTTT.

This clone has a handful of counts. The V call is TRBV4-3, the J call TRBJ1-2; D may be TRBD1 (5 bases). The germline V gene has CDR1 LGHNA and CDR2 YSLEER. CDR3 size: 15 residues. V lost 3 bases to trimming and J lost 8 bases, with 19 bases between them. Here the CDR3 reads CASSHFQRGLEGYTF. CDR3 nucleotides: TGCGCCAGCAGCCACTTTCAGCGGGGGTTGGAGGGCTACACCTTC.

This clone was picked up one time. This chain connects TRBV10-3 to TRBJ1-2, with D possibly being TRBD1 (5 bases). Germline V gene data show CDR1 as ENHRY and CDR2 as SYGVKD. There are 14 residues in the CDR3. The germline V and J ends were trimmed by 10 bases and 2 bases, with 17 bases remaining between them. CDR3 amino acids: CASLSSQGNYGYTF. CDR3 nucleotides: TGTGCCAGCCTGTCCTCTCAGGGAAACTATGGCTACACCTTC.

The chain couples TRBV5-6 to TRBJ1-5; D possibly corresponds to TRBD1 (5 bases). The germline V gene encodes CDR1 SGHDT and CDR2 YYEEEE. The CDR3 covers 13 residues. V lost 3 bases, J lost 8 bases, and 12 bases lay in between. CDR3 nucleotides: TGTGCCAGCAGCTCTACGTCGGGGGAGCCCCAGCATTTT. This translates into CASSSTSGEPQHF. Combining the CDR3 with reference TRBV5-6 and TRBJ1-5 gives the whole variable domain DAGVTQSPTHLIKTRGQQVTLRCSPKSGHDTVSWYQQALGQGPQFIFQYYEEEERQRGNFPDRFSGHQFPNYSSELNVNALLLGDSALYLCASSSTSGEPQHFGDGTRLSIL.

This rearrangement joins TRBV4-3 to TRBJ2-3, with a tentative D call TRBD1 (5 bases). In germline, CDR1 is LGHNA, CDR2 YSLEER. V shed 2 bases and J shed 6 bases, with 18 bases lying between them. This CDR3 has 16 amino acids. In DNA form, the CDR3 reads TGCGCCAGCAGCCAAATAGGGGCGCTAAAGAGGGATACGCAGTATTTT. Translation: CASSQIGALKRDTQYF.

The chain joins TRBV29-1 to TRBJ1-2; D might be TRBD1 (5 bases). Trimming took off 4 bases at V and 5 bases at J, with 11 bases between the two ends. Germline CDR1 SQVTM, CDR2 ANQGSEA. The CDR3 sequence is 12 residues long. DNA of the CDR3: TGCAGCGTTGGTAAGGGGAAATATGGCTACACCTTC. It codes for CSVGKGKYGYTF. Complete variable domain (other parts from reference TRBV29-1 and TRBJ1-2): SAVISQKPSRDICQRGTSLTIQCQVDSQVTMMFWYRQQPGQSLTLIATANQGSEATYESGFVIDKFPISRPNLTFSTLTVSNMSPEDSSIYLCSVGKGKYGYTFGSGTRLTVV.

This rearrangement joins TRBV7-2 to TRBJ2-5; no firm D call. The germline V gene encodes CDR1 SGHTA and CDR2 FQGNSA. The CDR3 consists of 14 residues. The ends were cut back, 2 bases at V and 5 bases at J, with 12 bases in the middle. The CDR3 region is CASSLLRNRETQYF. For the CDR3, the DNA is TGTGCCAGCAGCTTACTGAGGAACCGGGAGACCCAGTACTTC.

This clone was seen a single time. This rearrangement joins TRBV7-8 to TRBJ2-3; TRBD1 agrees at 10 bases. The germline V gene encodes CDR1 SGHVS and CDR2 FQNEAQ. This CDR3 spans 13 amino acids. V gave up 11 bases and J gave up 6 bases; unmatched junction bases: 8. CDR3 region: CAAGTGASDTQYF. DNA for the CDR3: TGTGCCGCCGGGACAGGGGCTTCTGATACGCAGTATTTT.

The chain recombines TRBV27 with TRBJ2-7; the match to TRBD1 covers 7 bases. The CDR3 contains 14 residues. The J segment lost 2 bases and the V segment lost 5 bases, leaving 6 bases of the junction unmatched. Germline CDR1 MNHEY, CDR2 SMNVEV (reference sequence). CDR3: CASSPGTVPYEQYF. CDR3 sequence (DNA): TGTGCCAGCAGTCCTGGGACAGTTCCCTACGAGCAGTACTTC.

This clone was recorded once. V is TRBV9 and J is TRBJ2-7; TRBD2 might be the D (5 bases). This CDR3 has 14 residues. V shed 1 base and J shed 6 bases, with 14 bases lying between them. CDR1 SGDLS and CDR2 YYNGEE come from the germline V gene. CDR3 coding DNA: TGTGCCAGCAGCGTAATGATCGGGGATACCGAGCAGTACTTC. This encodes CASSVMIGDTEQYF.

This chain connects TRBV3-1 (or the pseudogene TRBV3-2) to TRBJ1-1, with TRBD1 matching over 7 bases. CDR1 is LGHDT, CDR2 YNNKEL, per germline (reference sequence). J gave up 1 base and V 2 bases, and 10 bases lay outside the gene matches. This CDR3 has 17 amino acids. CDR3 amino acids: CASSQPYAEGANTEAFF. DNA for the CDR3: TGTGCCAGCAGCCAACCCTACGCAGAGGGGGCGAACACTGAAGCTTTCTTT.

This sequence joins TRBV24-1 and TRBJ1-2; perhaps TRBD1 as D (5 bases). Trimming stripped 0 bases from V and 6 bases from J, with 16 bases between. Germline assignment: CDR1 KGHDR and CDR2 SFDVKD. This CDR3 has 16 amino acids. The CDR3 loop is CATSDLRQGKVNGYTF. In nucleotides, the CDR3 is TGTGCCACCAGTGATTTGAGGCAGGGAAAGGTGAATGGCTACACCTTC.

The rearrangement joins TRBV12-3 or TRBV12-4 to TRBJ2-2; D is unclear. Trimming cost V 7 bases and J 6 bases, with 9 bases left between them. The CDR3 loop spans 12 amino acids. The CDR3: CASTPFPGELFF. The DNA of the CDR3 is TGTGCCAGCACCCCCTTCCCCGGGGAGCTGTTTTTT.

The chain couples TRBV10-1 to TRBJ1-1; 8 nucleotides agree with TRBD1. This CDR3 spans 13 amino acids. The V gene's germline CDR1 is WNHNN and CDR2 SYGVQD (reference sequence). The V and J ends lost 6 bases and 7 bases, in that order; junction bases with no gene match: 7. CDR3 bases: TGCGCCAGCAGCAGGGGGCGCGGGGGTGAAGCTTTCTTT. Its translation: CASSRGRGGEAFF.

As concerns this clone: An end of the junction differs from the germline gene, which may be a read error. The chain combines TRBV5-4 with TRBJ2-1; tentative D call: TRBD1 (6 bases). CDR1 is SGHNT, CDR2 YYREEE, per germline (reference sequence). The CDR3 has 15 residues. The CDR3 sequence is CASSLGGGIYDEQFF. CDR3 coding DNA: TGTGCCAGCAGCTTGGGAGGGGGAATCTACGATGAGCAGTTCTTC.

Here the CDR3 DNA reads TGCAGTGCTAGTTTCCTCGGGGCAACTAATGAAAAACTGTTTTTT. Translated: CSASFLGATNEKLFF. The chain couples TRBV20-1 to TRBJ1-4, with D uncertain. The germline V gene has CDR1 DFQATT and CDR2 SNEGSKA (reference sequence). The CDR3 is made up of 15 amino acids. Trimming cost V 3 bases and J 0 bases, with 11 bases left between them.

V gene TRBV19 combines with J gene TRBJ1-2; a possible D gene is TRBD1 (6 bases). CDR1 and CDR2 (germline): LNHDA, SQIVND (reference sequence). The CDR3 is made up of 14 amino acids. The V gene lost 5 bases and the J gene lost 0 bases, with 10 bases spanning the gap. The CDR3 here is CASSSTGANYGYTF. CDR3 DNA sequence: TGTGCCAGTAGTTCGACAGGCGCTAACTATGGCTACACCTTC. Using reference TRBV19 and TRBJ1-2 for the parts outside the CDR3, the full variable domain is DGGITQSPKYLFRKEGQNVTLSCEQNLNHDAMYWYRQDPGQGLRLIYYSQIVNDFQKGDIAEGYSVSREKKESFPLTVTSAQKNPTAFYLCASSSTGANYGYTFGSGTRLTVV.

V usage is TRBV6-2 or TRBV6-3 and J usage is TRBJ2-7; D unclear. The V end lost 3 bases, the J end lost 4 bases, and 7 bases lay between the germline ends. Germline-derived CDR1 and CDR2 are MNHEY and SVGEGT. The CDR3 covers 12 residues. The chain's CDR3 is CASSYYKYEQYF. In DNA, the CDR3 is TGTGCCAGCAGTTATTACAAATACGAGCAGTACTTC.

The CDR3 is CASSLKGAGTEAFF. In DNA, the CDR3 is TGTGCCAGCAGCTTAAAGGGGGCCGGCACTGAAGCTTTCTTT. The chain is built from TRBV7-9 and TRBJ1-1; 7 bases map to TRBD1. V lost 2 bases to trimming and J lost 4 bases; unmatched junction nucleotides: 4. The germline V gene has CDR1 SEHNR and CDR2 FQNEAQ (reference sequence). The CDR3 totals 14 residues. Using reference TRBV7-9 and TRBJ1-1 for the parts outside the CDR3, the full variable domain is DTGVSQNPRHKITKRGQNVTFRCDPISEHNRLYWYRQTLGQGPEFLTYFQNEAQLEKSRLLSDRFSAERPKGSFSTLEIQRTEQGDSAMYLCASSLKGAGTEAFFGQGTRLTVV.

V is TRBV18 and J is TRBJ1-1, with TRBD1 matching over 7 bases. The CDR3 is 17 residues long. V dropped 4 bases and J dropped 0; count of bases not matched to a gene: 11. Germline V gene sequence: CDR1 KGHSH, CDR2 LQKENI. Written as DNA, the CDR3 is TGTGCCAGCTCACGAGGACCGATACAGGGGATGAACACTGAAGCTTTCTTT. Protein sequence: CASSRGPIQGMNTEAFF.